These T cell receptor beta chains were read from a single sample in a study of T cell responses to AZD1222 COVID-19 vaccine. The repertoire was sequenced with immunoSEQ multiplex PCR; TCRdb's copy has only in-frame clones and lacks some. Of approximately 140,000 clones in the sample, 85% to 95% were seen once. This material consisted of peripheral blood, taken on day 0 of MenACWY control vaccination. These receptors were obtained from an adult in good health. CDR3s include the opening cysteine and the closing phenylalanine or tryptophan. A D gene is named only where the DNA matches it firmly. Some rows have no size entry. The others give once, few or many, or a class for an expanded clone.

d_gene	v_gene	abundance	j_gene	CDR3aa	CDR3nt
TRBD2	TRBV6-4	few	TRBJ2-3	CASSASGSGTDTQYF	TGTGCCAGCAGTGCTAGCGGGAGTGGTACAGATACGCAGTATTTT
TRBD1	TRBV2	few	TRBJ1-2	CASSEQGARGYTF	TGTGCCAGCAGTGAACAGGGGGCACGGGGCTACACCTTC
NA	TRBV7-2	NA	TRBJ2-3	CASNRDFRDTQYF	TGTGCCAGCAACCGGGACTTCAGAGATACGCAGTATTTT
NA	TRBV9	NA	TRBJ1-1	CASSPLGGTGLNTEAFF	TGTGCCAGCAGCCCGTTGGGGGGAACAGGGTTGAACACTGAAGCTTTCTTT
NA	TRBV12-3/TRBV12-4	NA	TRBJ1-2	CASSSAGDYGYTF	TGTGCCAGCAGTTCGGCAGGGGACTATGGCTACACCTTC
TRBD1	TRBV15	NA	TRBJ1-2	CATSRGTGTVNYGYTF	TGTGCCACCAGCAGAGGTACCGGGACAGTTAACTATGGCTACACCTTC
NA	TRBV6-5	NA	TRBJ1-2	CASINTEGLGGYTF	TGTGCCAGCATCAACACAGAGGGTTTAGGTGGCTACACCTTC
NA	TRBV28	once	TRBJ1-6	CASSLPRAGVNSPLHF	TGTGCCAGCAGTTTACCTCGGGCAGGGGTCAATTCACCCCTCCACTTT
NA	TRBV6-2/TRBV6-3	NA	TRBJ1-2	CASSFGTRGYTF	TGTGCCAGCAGTTTCGGGACACGTGGCTACACCTTC
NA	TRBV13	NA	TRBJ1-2	CASSLAHPGGGYGYTF	TGTGCCAGCAGCTTAGCCCACCCGGGGGGTGGCTATGGCTACACCTTC
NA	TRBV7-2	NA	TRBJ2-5	CASSSGQYQETQYF	TGTGCCAGCAGCTCCGGACAATACCAAGAGACCCAGTACTTC
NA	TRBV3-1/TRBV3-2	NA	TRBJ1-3	CASSPLRGRVSGNTIYF	TGTGCCAGCAGCCCCCTTCGGGGGAGGGTCTCTGGAAACACCATATATTTT
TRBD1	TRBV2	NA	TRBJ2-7	CASSQDRGRPTGEQYF	TGTGCCAGCAGTCAGGACAGGGGGCGGCCGACGGGGGAGCAGTACTTC
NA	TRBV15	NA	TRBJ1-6	CATSRDTGNLASPLHF	TGTGCCACCAGCAGGGATACAGGGAACCTAGCGTCACCCCTCCACTTT
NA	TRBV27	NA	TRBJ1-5	CASKSVQGFGLYSNQPQHF	TGTGCCAGCAAGTCAGTGCAGGGGTTTGGGTTATATAGCAATCAGCCCCAGCATTTT
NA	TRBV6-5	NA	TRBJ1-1	CASSNGVWWNTEAFF	TGTGCCAGCAGCAACGGGGTATGGTGGAACACTGAAGCTTTCTTT
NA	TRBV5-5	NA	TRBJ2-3	CASSLITSRSTDTQYF	TGTGCCAGCAGTCTTATCACTAGCAGGAGCACAGATACGCAGTATTTT
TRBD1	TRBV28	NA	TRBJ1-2	CASRPGGQGAYYGYTF	TGTGCCAGCAGACCCGGCGGACAGGGGGCTTACTATGGCTACACCTTC
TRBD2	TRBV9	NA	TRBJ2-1	CASSVSGAGGVNEQFF	TGTGCCAGCAGCGTATCGGGAGCGGGAGGGGTCAATGAGCAGTTCTTC
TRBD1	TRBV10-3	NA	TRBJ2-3	CAISGQGISTDTQYF	TGTGCCATCAGTGGACAGGGCATTAGCACAGATACGCAGTATTTT
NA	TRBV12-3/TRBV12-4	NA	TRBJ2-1	CASTLNNEQFF	TGTGCCAGCACCCTGAACAATGAGCAGTTCTTC
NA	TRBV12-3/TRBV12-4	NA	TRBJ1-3	CASRQGSGNTIYF	TGTGCCAGCAGACAGGGCTCTGGAAACACCATATATTTT
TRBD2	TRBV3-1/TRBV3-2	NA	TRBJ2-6	CASSHPSGRNGANVLTF	TGTGCCAGCAGCCATCCTAGCGGGAGAAACGGGGCCAACGTCCTGACTTTC
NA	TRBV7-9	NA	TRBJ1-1	CASSKAGGGAEAFF	TGTGCCAGCAGCAAAGCGGGGGGAGGGGCTGAAGCTTTCTTT
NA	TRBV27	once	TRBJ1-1	CASSLPGGTEAFF	TGTGCCAGCAGTTTACCCGGGGGGACTGAAGCTTTCTTT